Given below is one T cell receptor beta chain in context. The antigen is unknown. This record belongs to a study of CD8 T cells in ankylosing spondylitis. Regarding the study as a whole: Ankylosing spondylitis blood seemed to carry a telltale TCR beta motif made of under 10 highly homologous variants. Researchers reportedly found disease-linked clones significantly enriched in matched ankylosing spondylitis synovial fluid.

For TCR beta, libraries came from quantitative 5'-RACE with molecular barcodes. Using its own MiXCR run on the 5' RACE reads, TCRdb lists one record per CDR3 protein. The data show fewer than 400,000 distinct CDR3 sequences, 6.5% to 10% seen once. The V and J ends lost 7 bases and 7 bases respectively, with 19 bases between them. CDR3 length: 15 residues. The chain combines TRBV12-3 or TRBV12-4 with TRBJ1-4, with D maybe TRBD1 (5 bases). The specimen sequenced was blood, either unsorted or a sorted T cell fraction (not recorded which). The sequence was collected from a male donor with ankylosing spondylitis. The CDR3 sequence: CASTARTRAGEKLFF. CDR3 coding DNA: TGTGCCAGCACCGCCCGGACCAGGGCTGGTGAAAAACTGTTTTTT.